This T cell receptor beta chain was sequenced during a study of blood T cell repertoires in COVID-19. Whole-study context: T cells, B-cell-depleted T cells, or PBMCs provided the cDNA or gDNA that served as material.

Authors' processing steps: Amplification from reference gene primers served as the basis for estimated nucleated cell counts. Clones were sequenced by immunoSEQ multiplex PCR, and TCRdb holds only the in-frame ones, with some missing. V and J calls and clone size follow that table, whereas D and trimming were derived from the DNA. The sample lists roughly 400,000 clones, approximately 87% seen once, with roughly a tenth in the top ten. This CDR3 region has 15 residues. Trimming took off 3 bases at V and 3 bases at J, with 14 bases between the two ends. Germline V lookup: CDR1 KGHSH, CDR2 LQKENI. Living in 24 US areas, the participants were between roughly 18 and 95 years of age. For recovered donors of Cohort 3, there were two negative PCRs, clearance, or symptom resolution.

The sample consisted of PBMCs or T cells enriched from blood (not recorded which). This TCR was recovered from a woman aged 45-65 years who had recovered from COVID-19. The J gene is TRBJ1-1, the V gene TRBV18, with D unresolved. In DNA form, the CDR3 reads TGTGCCAGCTCACCCGGACTTCGGGCGGACACTGAAGCTTTCTTT. Amino acids: CASSPGLRADTEAFF.